This TCR beta chain was identified in a study of cytomegalovirus exposure and HLA in healthy donors. General study points: The authors assumed roughly uniform sequencing depth across donors for presence/absence analyses.

On this clone: Its antigen is as yet unknown.

Trimming removed 6 bases at V and 8 bases at J, with 11 bases between. Germline V gives CDR1 MNHEY, CDR2 SMNVEV (reference sequence). This CDR3 region has 12 residues. The PCR made use of 60 Vbeta and 13 Jbeta primers. Here immunoSEQ multiplex PCR was the method, and the copy in TCRdb shows in-frame clones only, minus some. Of 120,000 to 150,000 clones listed, under 90% are singletons. This chain uses TRBV27 with TRBJ2-1; D not certain. This receptor was identified in a male donor in good health and CMV-seronegative. The specimen was PBMCs. The CDR3 reads CASRSPFHEQFF. The CDR3 DNA reads TGTGCCAGCAGGAGCCCGTTTCATGAGCAGTTCTTC.